One sample yielded the 17 T cell receptor beta chains listed below, sequenced in a study of T cells in localized non-small cell lung cancer. The protocol was immunoSEQ multiplex PCR, while the TCRdb copy is restricted to in-frame clones and leaves out a portion. The sample has roughly 70,000 clones; about 86% are singletons. Sequencing was performed on peripheral blood, taken before any cancer treatment. These receptors came from an older male donor with stage III squamous cell lung carcinoma.

This chain links TRBV25-1 with TRBJ2-5; 11 bases are shared with TRBD1. With V trimmed by 8 bases and J by 2 bases, 4 bases remained unmatched. This CDR3 has 14 amino acids. Germline CDR1 MGHDK, CDR2 SYGVNS. DNA for the CDR3: TGTGCCAGCCGCGGGACAGGGGGGCAAGAGACCCAGTACTTC. Its protein product is CASRGTGGQETQYF. Together with reference TRBV25-1 and TRBJ2-5, the CDR3 gives the full variable domain: EADIYQTPRYLVIGTGKKITLECSQTMGHDKMYWYQQDPGMELHLIHYSYGVNSTEKGDLSSESTVSRIRTEHFPLTLESARPSHTSQYLCASRGTGGQETQYFGPGTRLLVL.

The chain carries TRBV10-2 and TRBJ2-1; TRBD1 might be the D (6 bases). The germline CDR1 and CDR2 sequences are WSHSY and SAAADI. There are 15 residues in the CDR3. Trimming stripped 6 bases from V and 0 bases from J, with 12 bases between. CDR3 in DNA: TGCGCCAGCAGAAAGACAGGTAGCTCCTACAATGAGCAGTTCTTC. Protein product: CASRKTGSSYNEQFF.

The chain has TRBV2 and TRBJ2-1, with TRBD2 as a possible D gene (6 bases). Germline V gene data show CDR1 as SNHLY and CDR2 as FYNNEI. The CDR3 consists of 14 residues. V gave up 4 bases and J gave up 5 bases, with 12 bases separating them. The CDR3 coding sequence is TGTGCCAGCAGTGGCCCGGGACTTAACAATGAGCAGTTCTTC. Protein sequence: CASSGPGLNNEQFF.

The rearrangement joins TRBV11-2 to TRBJ1-1, with no clear D. With 2 bases removed from V and 2 bases from J, the gap between germline ends came to 9 bases. Germline V gives CDR1 SGHAT, CDR2 FQNNGV. The CDR3 spans 14 residues. The CDR3: CASSLISDNTEAFF. The CDR3 DNA reads TGTGCCAGCAGCTTAATATCGGACAACACTGAAGCTTTCTTT.

The chain combines TRBV2 with TRBJ2-6, with 9 bases fitting TRBD2. CDR1 is SNHLY, CDR2 FYNNEI, per germline. V trimming: 3 bases; J trimming: 0 bases; junction bases outside the gene matches: 3. There are 17 residues in the CDR3. The CDR3 here is CASSDPAGGSGANVLTF. The DNA of the CDR3 is TGTGCCAGCAGTGACCCAGCGGGGGGCTCTGGGGCCAACGTCCTGACTTTC.

This clone came up once. The chain combines TRBV30 with TRBJ1-1, with TRBD1 matching over 7 bases. This CDR3 comprises 14 residues. CDR1 is GTSNPN, CDR2 SVGIG, per germline (reference sequence). The V segment lost 0 bases and the J segment 6 bases; nucleotides outside the gene matches: 7. The chain's CDR3 is CAWSVLQGGAEAFF. The CDR3 bases are TGTGCCTGGAGTGTACTTCAAGGGGGCGCTGAAGCTTTCTTT.

The chain links TRBV29-1 to TRBJ2-6; TRBD1 agrees at 9 bases. Trimming at V came to 8 bases and at J to 2 bases, leaving 7 bases not matched to a gene. Germline CDR1 is SQVTM and CDR2 is ANQGSEA. The CDR3 has 15 amino acids. The CDR3 spells CSFTGGPAGANVLTF. The CDR3 region has the DNA TGCAGCTTCACAGGGGGCCCAGCTGGGGCCAACGTCCTGACTTTC.

The chain links TRBV5-8 to TRBJ2-1, with 13 positions matching TRBD2. In germline, CDR1 is SGHTS, CDR2 YDEGEE. The CDR3 has 17 amino acids. V lost 4 bases to trimming and J lost 0 bases; unmatched junction nucleotides: 4. The CDR3 loop reads CASSPLAGGASYNEQFF. CDR3 DNA: TGTGCCAGCAGCCCACTAGCGGGGGGGGCCTCCTACAATGAGCAGTTCTTC.

V gene TRBV5-1 combines with J gene TRBJ2-7; D gene uncertain. CDR1 and CDR2 (germline): SGHRS, YFSETQ. The CDR3 is made up of 15 amino acids. V was trimmed by 3 bases and J by 9 bases, leaving 22 bases between them. This chain's CDR3 is CASSWEGRPEGVQYV. CDR3 DNA: TGCGCCAGCAGCTGGGAAGGCAGGCCCGAAGGAGTGCAGTACGTC.

This chain uses TRBV6-4 with TRBJ1-1, with no clear D. This CDR3 is 13 amino acids long. The germline V gene encodes CDR1 MRHNA and CDR2 SNTAGT. With 5 bases removed from V and 1 base from J, the gap between germline ends came to 8 bases. The CDR3 nucleotides read TGTGCCAGCAGTAAGACGGGGAACACTGAAGCTTTCTTT. This encodes CASSKTGNTEAFF.

This chain uses TRBV7-3 with TRBJ1-6, with D uncertain. CDR3 length equals 13 residues. Per germline, CDR1 SGHTA and CDR2 FQGTGA. Between the trimmed V and J ends, which lost 4 bases and 10 bases, there was a span of 11 bases. The CDR3 nucleotides are TGTGCCAGCAGCTACCCCCAACCCTCACCCCTCCACTTT. Encoded protein: CASSYPQPSPLHF.

The chain has TRBV11-2 and TRBJ2-7; D tentatively reads TRBD1 or TRBD2 (6 bases each). The CDR3 spans 14 residues. Deletions cut 5 bases from V and 0 bases from J, with 11 bases between. Germline V lookup: CDR1 SGHAT, CDR2 FQNNGV. The CDR3 DNA follows: TGTGCCAGCAGCCAAGGGGGGCCCTCCTACGAGCAGTACTTC. Translating gives CASSQGGPSYEQYF.

This sequence joins TRBV4-1 and TRBJ2-1, with D possibly being TRBD1 (5 bases). CDR3 length equals 19 residues. V lost 0 bases to trimming and J lost 5 bases, with 23 bases between them. Germline V gene lookup returns CDR1 MGHRA and CDR2 YSYEKL. CDR3 protein: CASSQEMGMRQGSHNEQFF. For the CDR3, the DNA is TGCGCCAGCAGCCAAGAGATGGGTATGAGGCAGGGCTCACACAATGAGCAGTTCTTC.

The chain carries TRBV7-9 and TRBJ1-3, with D perhaps matching TRBD1 (6 bases). The CDR3 consists of 12 residues. Germline CDR1 and CDR2: SEHNR and FQNEAQ (reference sequence). As DNA, the CDR3 is TGTGACAAAAGGGGGTCTGGAAACACCATATATTTT. Amino acids: CDKRGSGNTIYF.

The genes are TRBV7-6 and TRBJ2-5; D is undetermined. Germline V gene sequence: CDR1 SGHVS, CDR2 FNYEAQ. Trimming took 2 bases from V and 2 from J, leaving 3 bases between them. The CDR3 runs 12 residues. In nucleotides, the CDR3 is TGTGCCAGCAGCTTAAAACAAGAGACCCAGTACTTC. Translation gives CASSLKQETQYF.

This clone was found a few times. The genes are TRBV7-9 and TRBJ1-1; D is undetermined. V lost 3 bases and J lost 4, with 9 bases in between. Germline assignment: CDR1 SEHNR and CDR2 FQNEAQ (reference sequence). The CDR3 is made up of 13 amino acids. The CDR3 protein is CASSFPTGTEAFF. CDR3 bases: TGTGCCAGCAGCTTCCCGACGGGCACTGAAGCTTTCTTT.

This chain links TRBV5-1 with TRBJ1-2; 7 bases fit TRBD1. This CDR3 is 15 amino acids long. Losses at the gene ends were 4 bases for V and 4 bases for J; bases not matched to a gene: 10. Germline V lookup: CDR1 SGHRS, CDR2 YFSETQ. CDR3 amino acids: CASSPSTGTVYGYTF. The CDR3 nucleotides read TGCGCCAGCAGCCCCTCAACGGGGACAGTCTATGGCTACACCTTC. Full variable domain (missing parts from reference TRBV5-1 and TRBJ1-2): KAGVTQTPRYLIKTRGQQVTLSCSPISGHRSVSWYQQTPGQGLQFLFEYFSETQRNKGNFPGRFSGRQFSNSRSEMNVSTLELGDSALYLCASSPSTGTVYGYTFGSGTRLTVV.